One T cell receptor beta chain is described in this entry. These data come from a study of T-cell reconstitution after alpha-beta-depleted transplantation in children. The CDR3 sequence is 16 residues long. Trimming took off 0 bases at V and 5 bases at J, with 15 bases between the two ends. The germline V gene has CDR1 MGHRA and CDR2 YSYEKL. The library targeted TCRbeta and was prepared with unique molecular identifiers. TCRdb reprocessed the PCR reads with MiXCR, giving one entry per CDR3 protein. Seen here are hundreds of thousands of distinct CDR3 sequences, approximately 20% observed once, and the top ten hold 3% to 4%.

The sample here was PBMCs from the stem cell graft donor, taken from the stem cell graft. V gene TRBV4-1 combines with J gene TRBJ2-3; no firm D call. This TCR was sampled from a human donor who donated a stem cell graft to a child with acute lymphoblastic leukemia. Here the CDR3 DNA reads TGCGCCAGCAGCCAAGATGGAGCAGACCTGGGAGATACGCAGTATTTT. Translating it yields CASSQDGADLGDTQYF.